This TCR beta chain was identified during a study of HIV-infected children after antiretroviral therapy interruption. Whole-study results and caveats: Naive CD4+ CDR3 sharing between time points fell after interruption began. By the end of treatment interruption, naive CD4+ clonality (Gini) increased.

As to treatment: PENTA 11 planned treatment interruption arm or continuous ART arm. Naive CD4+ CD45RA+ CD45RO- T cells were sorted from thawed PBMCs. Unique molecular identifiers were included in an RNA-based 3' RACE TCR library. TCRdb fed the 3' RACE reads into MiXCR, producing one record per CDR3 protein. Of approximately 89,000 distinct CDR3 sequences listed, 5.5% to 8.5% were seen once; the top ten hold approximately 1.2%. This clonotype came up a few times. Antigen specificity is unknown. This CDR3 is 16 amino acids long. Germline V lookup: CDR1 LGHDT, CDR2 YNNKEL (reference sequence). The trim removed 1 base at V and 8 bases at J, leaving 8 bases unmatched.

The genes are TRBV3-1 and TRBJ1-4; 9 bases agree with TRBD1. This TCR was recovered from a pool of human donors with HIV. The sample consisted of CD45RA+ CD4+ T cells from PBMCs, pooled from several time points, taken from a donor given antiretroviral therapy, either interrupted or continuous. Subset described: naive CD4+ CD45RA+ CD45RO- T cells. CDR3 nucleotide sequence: TGTGCCAGCAGCCAAGGCTTTACAGGGGGCGCAGAAAAACTGTTTTTT. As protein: CASSQGFTGGAEKLFF.